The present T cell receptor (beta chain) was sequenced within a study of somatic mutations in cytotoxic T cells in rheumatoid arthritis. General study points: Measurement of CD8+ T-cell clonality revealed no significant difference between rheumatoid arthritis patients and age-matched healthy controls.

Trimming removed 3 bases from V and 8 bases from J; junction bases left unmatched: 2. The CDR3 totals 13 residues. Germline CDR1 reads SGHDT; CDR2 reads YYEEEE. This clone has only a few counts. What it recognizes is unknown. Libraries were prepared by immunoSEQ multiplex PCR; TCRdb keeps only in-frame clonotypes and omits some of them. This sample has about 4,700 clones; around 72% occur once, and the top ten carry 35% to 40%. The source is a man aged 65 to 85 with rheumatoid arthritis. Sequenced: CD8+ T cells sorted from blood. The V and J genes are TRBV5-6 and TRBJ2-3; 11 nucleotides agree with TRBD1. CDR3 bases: TGTGCCAGCAGCTACGGGACAGGGGGTACGCAGTATTTT. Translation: CASSYGTGGTQYF.